This TCR beta chain is from a study of blood T cell repertoires in COVID-19. Which cohort a participant joined came from the clinical history participants gave. Exposed participants came across a COVID-19 case within 2 weeks before study entry. Sequencing was performed with immunoSEQ multiplex PCR; in TCRdb, only in-frame clones are kept and a portion is missing. This sample yields fewer than 250,000 clones, of which around 83% are seen a single time; under 4% belongs to the top ten. Sequences were obtained from PBMCs or T cells enriched from blood (not recorded which). The TCR originated in a woman aged 25-40 years who had been exposed to COVID-19.

CDR3 DNA: TGTGCCAGCGTTAAAGAGGAGGAGACCCAGTACTTC. Its translation: CASVKEEETQYF. The V call is TRBV2, the J call TRBJ2-5, with no clear D. The CDR3 contains 12 residues. V lost 8 bases and J lost 5, with 12 bases in between. The V gene's germline CDR1 is SNHLY and CDR2 FYNNEI.